This section outlines one TCR beta chain sequence together with its context. This clone came up a few times. There is no known antigen for this receptor. Per-nucleotide qualities are absent, and no much larger clonotype sits a single base away. TCR beta CDR3 regions were sequenced from DNA using the immunoSEQ Assay. Under the source paper's analysis protocol: To compute T cell density, TCR beta template counts were normalized to usable DNA, which was estimated by amplifying housekeeping genes. Richness was estimated using the preseqR package, with extrapolation to 400,000 templates for PBMC samples and to 120,000 templates for tissue samples. Clonality was taken to be one minus Pielou's evenness. Differential abundance testing on productive amino-acid clonotypes, with a minimum total count of 5 and an alpha of 0.1, was used to identify tissue-enriched TCRs. Repertoire overlap between compartments was quantified with the Jaccard Index and Morisita Overlap Index. GLIPH clustered TCR beta CDR3s with public tetramer-defined viral CDR3s; viral motifs required at least three viral sequences plus V-gene enrichment. What TCRdb holds here is the immuneACCESS table cut down to in-frame rearrangements. Part of the clones is not present; checked against another copy, under half of the missing clones reflect an unresolved V gene, and the others are unexplained. That table gives V, J and clone size, and the DNA gave D and trimming. This sample gives fewer than 10,000 clones in total; roughly 45% of them show up just once. Roughly 3.8% of the sample comes from the top ten.

This sample stems from a study of T cells in localized non-small cell lung cancer (dated by TCRdb to the early 2020s). Background on the whole study: Comparing tumors with uninvolved tumor-adjacent lungs, the study looked at the T cell repertoires of about 240 patients with early-stage NSCLC. All 240 or so NSCLC patients in the cohort were treatment-naive and had localized lung tumors that were resected. NSCLC patients had a mean age of roughly 69 years, and around 140 were male and more than 90 female. Broader findings and caveats from the paper: A median of approximately 55 of the top 100 tumor clones were detected in paired uninvolved adjacent lung, and under 30 of these tumor clones were also found among the top 100 clones of the paired uninvolved adjacent lung. Higher blood T cell density associated with longer overall survival, while higher adjacent-lung clonality associated with shorter survival. Because multi-region tumor sequencing was not done, intratumor heterogeneity could not be ruled out. The highest T cell clonality was observed in uninvolved tumor-adjacent lung, where clonality exceeded that of tumor, suggesting that antigenic responses were more focused in uninvolved tumor-adjacent lung. Since the design was exploratory, TCR variables were selected using unadjusted p-values with no false-discovery rate correction.

From the germline V gene, CDR1 is SGDLS and CDR2 is YYNGEE. The junction carries 6 bases between V and J, which are trimmed by 0 bases and 3 bases respectively. The CDR3, from cysteine to phenylalanine, totals 13 residues. Here the CDR3 DNA is all that survives: 39 bases in frame from base 1. The chain is assembled from TRBV9 and TRBJ1-1; no confident D gene assignment can be made. The sequencing used lymph node tissue, collected before any cancer treatment. The receptor comes from a woman aged 35 to 75 with stage I lung adenocarcinoma. The CDR3 reads CASSVGLYTEAFF. At the DNA level, the sequence is TGTGCCAGCAGCGTAGGGTTGTACACTGAAGCTTTCTTT.